This T cell receptor (beta chain) was sequenced for a study of T cell repertoires in cytomegalovirus infection. This clonotype was observed a handful of times. Its target is unknown. Study outcomes and limitations: Ex vivo, HLA-C-restricted CMV-specific TCR beta clonotypes prevailed over the rest of the response.

In TCRdb, the reads were re-called with MiXCR into one record per CDR3 protein. The sample lists roughly 310,000 distinct CDR3 sequences, just under 30% occurring once. The clonotype originates from a human donor in good health (CMV status not recorded). Some clones in this sample may be carry-over from other donors' samples. This material consisted of cultured PBMCs, taken from culture after CMV antigen stimulation.

The CDR3 DNA follows: TGTGCCAGCAGTCCGGGATATTTGAACACTGAAGCTTTCTTT. As protein: CASSPGYLNTEAFF. This rearrangement joins TRBV28 to TRBJ1-1; D gene unclear. Germline CDR1 MDHEN, CDR2 SYDVKM. This CDR3 has 14 residues. V lost 5 bases to trimming and J lost 0 bases, with 10 bases between them.